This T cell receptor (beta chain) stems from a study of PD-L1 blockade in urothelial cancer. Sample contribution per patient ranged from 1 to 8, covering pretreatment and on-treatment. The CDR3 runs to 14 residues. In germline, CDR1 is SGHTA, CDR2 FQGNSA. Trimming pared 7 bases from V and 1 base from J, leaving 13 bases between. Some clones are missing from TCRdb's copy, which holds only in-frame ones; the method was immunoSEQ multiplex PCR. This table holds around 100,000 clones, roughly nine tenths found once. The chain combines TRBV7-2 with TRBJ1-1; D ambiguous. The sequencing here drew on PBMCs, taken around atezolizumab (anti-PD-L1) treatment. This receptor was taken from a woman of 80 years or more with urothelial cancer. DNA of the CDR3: TGTGCCAGCAAGATCCAGAATGGGAACACTGAAGCTTTCTTT. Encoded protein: CASKIQNGNTEAFF.